The 23 T cell receptor beta chains reported below all come from one sample, sequenced in a study of neurological immune-mediated disorders. One entry per CDR3 protein results from TCRdb running MiXCR on the 5' RACE reads. The table has 55,000 or so distinct CDR3 sequences, 4% to 5.5% seen once. Sequenced: PBMCs. The receptors originated from a man aged 50-60 years with multiple sclerosis.

Many counts were recorded for this clonotype. This rearrangement joins TRBV12-3 or TRBV12-4 to TRBJ2-2; no reliable D call. CDR3 size: 15 residues. Trimming removed 4 bases at V and 3 bases at J, with 12 bases between. CDR3: CASSSYGTDTGELFF. The CDR3 DNA sequence: TGTGCCAGCAGTTCATACGGAACCGACACCGGGGAGCTGTTTTTT.

In its sample, this clonotype was seen many times. The chain employs TRBV24-1 and TRBJ2-2; the D gene is possibly TRBD1 (6 bases). The germline V gene encodes CDR1 KGHDR and CDR2 SFDVKD. V lost 10 bases, J lost 5 bases, and 13 bases lay in between. The CDR3 length is 13 residues. CDR3 in DNA: TGTGCCACACGACCCACAGGGACCGGGGAGCTGTTTTTT. Protein product: CATRPTGTGELFF.

This clonotype was counted at least ten times. The chain is built from TRBV5-1 and TRBJ2-7; 10 bases fit TRBD1. From germline, CDR1 is SGHRS and CDR2 YFSETQ. This CDR3 has 18 residues. Losses at the gene ends were 4 bases for V and 0 bases for J; bases not matched to a gene: 13. CDR3 DNA: TGCGCCAGCAGCGCCCATCCGGGACAGGGGCCGAGCTCCTACGAGCAGTACTTC. Protein product: CASSAHPGQGPSSYEQYF.

This clonotype was observed a handful of times. The V gene is TRBV20-1, the J gene TRBJ1-1; no firm D call. The germline V gene encodes CDR1 DFQATT and CDR2 SNEGSKA (reference sequence). Trimming pared 3 bases from V and 10 bases from J, leaving 9 bases between. The CDR3 contains 10 residues. Here the CDR3 DNA reads TGCAGTGCTAGGAGGGATAGAGCTTTCTTT. Its protein is CSARRDRAFF.

This clonotype was seen at least ten times. This rearrangement joins TRBV7-6 to TRBJ1-4; TRBD1 might be the D (6 bases). Trimming pared 2 bases from V and 8 bases from J, leaving 9 bases between. This CDR3 has 13 amino acids. Germline CDR1 reads SGHVS; CDR2 reads FNYEAQ. The CDR3 DNA reads TGTGCCAGCAGCTTATGGCAGGGGGAAAAACTGTTTTTT. This codes for CASSLWQGEKLFF.

Many counts were recorded for this clonotype. The chain combines TRBV5-1 with TRBJ2-3, with a weak D call TRBD2 (6 bases). V lost 1 base to trimming and J lost 4 bases, with 10 bases between them. Germline assignment: CDR1 SGHRS and CDR2 YFSETQ. This CDR3 has 14 residues. CDR3 bases: TGCGCCAGCAGCTTGAAGGGAGGACCAGATACGCAGTATTTT. Protein sequence: CASSLKGGPDTQYF.

In its sample, this clonotype was seen many times. The chain links TRBV5-6 to TRBJ2-7; TRBD2 matches 7 bases. Germline lookup yields CDR1 SGHDT and CDR2 YYEEEE. V was clipped by 5 bases and J by 3 bases; unmatched bases: 5. This CDR3 comprises 13 residues. The chain's CDR3 is CASSSGGIYEQYF. For the CDR3, the DNA is TGTGCCAGCAGTTCCGGGGGGATCTACGAGCAGTACTTC.

Many counts were recorded for this clonotype. V gene TRBV28 combines with J gene TRBJ2-5; 16 bases align to TRBD2. The CDR3 totals 16 residues. In germline, CDR1 is MDHEN, CDR2 SYDVKM. The ends lost 8 bases at V and 5 bases at J; junction bases unmatched: 8. In DNA, the CDR3 is TGTGCCAGCGGGGGACTAGCGGGGGGGCCGTCCGAGACCCAGTACTTC. It specifies CASGGLAGGPSETQYF.

This clonotype was detected a few times. This chain connects TRBV20-1 to TRBJ2-5; tentatively, D is TRBD2 (5 bases). Trimming pared 2 bases from V and 5 bases from J, leaving 9 bases between. Germline loops: CDR1 DFQATT, CDR2 SNEGSKA (reference sequence). The CDR3 sequence is 12 residues long. CDR3: CSARLRRETQYF. The CDR3 DNA reads TGCAGTGCTAGACTCCGGAGGGAGACCCAGTACTTC.

This clonotype showed up many times. The chain couples TRBV5-1 to TRBJ1-1; 8 bases align to TRBD1. From germline, CDR1 is SGHRS and CDR2 YFSETQ. The CDR3 runs to 14 residues. The V segment lost 8 bases and the J segment 2 bases; nucleotides outside the gene matches: 8. Here the CDR3 DNA reads TGCGCCAGTCGGACAGGGTATATCAACACTGAAGCTTTCTTT. Its protein product is CASRTGYINTEAFF.

This clonotype was seen repeatedly, ten times or more. V gene TRBV29-1 combines with J gene TRBJ2-7; 9 bases map to TRBD1. CDR1 and CDR2 (germline): SQVTM, ANQGSEA. V shed 4 bases, J shed 1 base, and the junction held 2 bases outside the gene matches. The CDR3 consists of 13 residues. The CDR3 loop reads CSVVGTGSYEQYF. In DNA, the CDR3 is TGCAGCGTTGTGGGGACAGGGTCCTACGAGCAGTACTTC.

This clonotype was detected many times. This sequence joins TRBV7-9 and TRBJ1-4, with D unclear. Trimming shortened V by 0 bases and J by 6 bases, and 14 bases separated the two germline ends. Per the germline V gene, CDR1 is SEHNR and CDR2 is FQNEAQ (reference sequence). CDR3 size: 16 residues. For the CDR3, the DNA is TGTGCCAGCAGCTTAGCCCCCGGTGGGCTGGATGAAAAACTGTTTTTT. Translated: CASSLAPGGLDEKLFF.

This clonotype was seen only a few times. It is likely a read error, because the conserved phenylalanine at the end of the CDR3 is missing. V and J are TRBV5-1 and TRBJ2-7; no clear D. Germline-derived CDR1 and CDR2 are SGHRS and YFSETQ. This CDR3 comprises 14 residues. V was clipped by 3 bases and J by 0 bases, with 10 bases between them. The DNA of the CDR3 is TGCGCCAGCAGCTCCGCGGACCCCTCCTACGAGCAGTACAAC. This translates into CASSSADPSYEQYN.

This clonotype was seen repeatedly, ten times or more. The chain links TRBV5-1 to TRBJ1-3; D not resolved. The germline V gene encodes CDR1 SGHRS and CDR2 YFSETQ. This CDR3 region has 15 residues. V was trimmed by 4 bases and J by 0 bases, leaving 11 bases between them. The CDR3 protein is CASSGGFYSGNTIYF. As DNA, the CDR3 is TGCGCCAGCAGCGGCGGCTTCTACTCTGGAAACACCATATATTTT.

This rearrangement joins TRBV7-9 to TRBJ1-2; D is perhaps TRBD1 (5 bases). Trimming cost V 6 bases and J 4 bases, with 15 bases left between them. CDR1 and CDR2 from the germline V gene are SEHNR and FQNEAQ (reference sequence). The CDR3 spans 14 residues. CDR3 in amino acids: CASSRDDIGYGYTF. The CDR3 coding sequence is TGTGCCAGCAGTCGGGACGACATCGGCTATGGCTACACCTTC.

This clonotype was counted a few times. The V call is TRBV5-5, the J call TRBJ2-2; 13 bases map to TRBD2. The junction had 6 bases not matched to a gene; V was cut back by 4 bases and J by 6 bases. The length of the CDR3 is 16 residues. The germline CDR1 and CDR2 sequences are SGHKS and YYEKEE (reference sequence). The CDR3 DNA reads as TGTGCCAGCAGCCTCGGACTAGCGGGAGCCCCCGGGGAGCTGTTTTTT. This encodes CASSLGLAGAPGELFF. The whole variable domain, remainder taken from reference TRBV5-5 and TRBJ2-2, is DAGVTQSPTHLIKTRGQQVTLRCSPISGHKSVSWYQQVLGQGPQFIFQYYEKEERGRGNFPDRFSARQFPNYSSELNVNALLLGDSALYLCASSLGLAGAPGELFFGEGSRLTVL.

The chain is built from TRBV15 and TRBJ2-3; D unclear. The germline V gene encodes CDR1 LNHNV and CDR2 YYDKDF (reference sequence). This CDR3 contains 14 residues. Trimming left V 0 bases short and J 3 bases short, with 7 bases between. CDR3 amino acids: CATSRDLGTDTQYF. In DNA, the CDR3 is TGTGCCACCAGCAGAGATTTAGGAACAGATACGCAGTATTTT. Variable domain in full (rest from reference TRBV15 and TRBJ2-3): DAMVIQNPRYQVTQFGKPVTLSCSQTLNHNVMYWYQQKSSQAPKLLFHYYDKDFNNEADTPDNFQSRRPNTSFCFLDIRSPGLGDTAMYLCATSRDLGTDTQYFGPGTRLTVL.

This clonotype showed up just a few times. V and J are TRBV9 and TRBJ2-1, with D tentatively TRBD1 or TRBD2 (6 bases each). CDR3 length: 14 residues. Germline CDR1 and CDR2: SGDLS and YYNGEE. V gave up 0 bases and J gave up 8 bases, with 12 bases separating them. The DNA for the CDR3 is TGTGCCAGCAGCGTAGTAGGGGGGAGCCATGAGCAGTTCTTC. Protein product: CASSVVGGSHEQFF.

Regarding this clonotype: Germline is not matched at one junction end, which may reflect a read error. This chain uses TRBV6-6 with TRBJ2-7; D is possibly TRBD2 (5 bases). Per germline, CDR1 MNHNY and CDR2 SVGAGI (reference sequence). The CDR3 contains 12 residues. The CDR3 DNA is TGTGCCAGCAGTTACTCATTGGTCGACTACAACTTC. Amino acids: CASSYSLVDYNF.

Many counts were recorded for this clonotype. The chain combines TRBV19 with TRBJ1-1; no clear D. The CDR3 runs to 13 residues. V was clipped by 3 bases and J by 7 bases, with 12 bases between them. The germline V gene encodes CDR1 LNHDA and CDR2 SQIVND (reference sequence). The CDR3 reads CASSMSYSLEAFF. CDR3 nucleotide sequence: TGTGCCAGTAGTATGAGCTACAGTCTTGAAGCTTTCTTT.

This clonotype was recorded at least ten times. This rearrangement joins TRBV25-1 to TRBJ2-3, with 7 bases that match TRBD2. The CDR3 extends over 14 amino acids. The germline CDR1 and CDR2 sequences are MGHDK and SYGVNS. Trimming cost V 6 bases and J 1 base; bases outside gene matches: 4. The CDR3 spells CASRGDYGTDTQYF. CDR3 coding DNA: TGTGCCAGCAGGGGGGACTACGGCACAGATACGCAGTATTTT.

The table lists this clonotype with many counts. CDR3 in amino acids: CASSLAPRGQETQYF. The CDR3, as DNA: TGTGCCAGCAGTTTGGCGCCCAGGGGCCAAGAGACCCAGTACTTC. The gene calls are TRBV28 and TRBJ2-5, with a weak D call TRBD1 (6 bases). CDR3 length: 15 amino acids. Trimming removed 3 bases at V and 1 base at J, with 12 bases between. Germline lookup yields CDR1 MDHEN and CDR2 SYDVKM.

There are many counts of this clonotype. The rearrangement links TRBV5-1 to TRBJ2-5; a weak D match, TRBD2 (6 bases). CDR3 length: 14 residues. Trimming pared 0 bases from V and 6 bases from J, leaving 12 bases between. Germline CDR1 reads SGHRS; CDR2 reads YFSETQ. In DNA, the CDR3 is TGCGCCAGCAGCTTGGTAGCCGGGGGACAGACCCAGTACTTC. This gives the protein CASSLVAGGQTQYF.